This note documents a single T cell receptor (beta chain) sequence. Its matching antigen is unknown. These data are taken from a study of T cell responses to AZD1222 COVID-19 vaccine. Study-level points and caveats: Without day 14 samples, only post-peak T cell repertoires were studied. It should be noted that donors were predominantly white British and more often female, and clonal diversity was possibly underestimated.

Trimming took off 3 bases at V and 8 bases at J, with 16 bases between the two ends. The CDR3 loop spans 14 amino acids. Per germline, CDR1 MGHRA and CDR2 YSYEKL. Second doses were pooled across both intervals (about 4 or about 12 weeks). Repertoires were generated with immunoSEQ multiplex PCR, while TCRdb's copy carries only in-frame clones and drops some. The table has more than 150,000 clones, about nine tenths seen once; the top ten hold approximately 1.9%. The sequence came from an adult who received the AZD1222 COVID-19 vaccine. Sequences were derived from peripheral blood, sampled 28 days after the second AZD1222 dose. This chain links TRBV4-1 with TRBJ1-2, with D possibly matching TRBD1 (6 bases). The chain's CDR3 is CASSHPGQRFGYTF. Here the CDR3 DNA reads TGCGCCAGCAGCCATCCGGGACAAAGGTTCGGCTACACCTTC.